The subject of this entry is one T cell receptor (beta chain). There is no known antigen for this receptor. There are no base qualities to consult, and no much larger clone falls within one base. Spanning cysteine to phenylalanine, the CDR3 consists of 16 amino acids. The entry retains the CDR3 DNA only, 48 bases that are in frame from base 1. The trim is 3 bases for V and 4 bases for J, with a gap of 18 bases between the germline ends. CDR1 and CDR2 were assigned from the germline V gene as MDHEN and SYDVKM. The immunoSEQ Assay, a bias-controlled multiplex PCR, was used to amplify TCRbeta CDR3 regions from genomic DNA. The paper's data handling went like this. Nucleated cell counts per sample were estimated from amplification of reference gene primers within the assay. To quantify the absolute abundance of each unique TCRbeta CDR3 rearrangement, sequence reads were collapsed and filtered. For each sample, productive Simpson clonality was calculated as the square root of Simpson's diversity index over productive rearrangements. TCRdb took this table from immuneACCESS and kept in-frame rearrangements with V and J called. Such tables lack part of the clones; where checked against another copy, unresolved V genes explain under half of the gap, and the rest is unexplained. V, J and clone size derive from that table, while D and trimming were established from the DNA sequence. Counted in this sample were some 280,000 clones; roughly 90% of them appeared once. The ten largest clones capture 2.5% to 3% of the sample.

This entry belongs to a study of blood T cell repertoires in COVID-19 (dated by TCRdb to between 2020 and 2021). Regarding the complete study: Samples from collaborators originated in the United States, Italy and Spain and spanned both the acute and convalescent phases of COVID-19. The material from the prospective study consisted of cDNA or gDNA derived from T cells, B-cell-depleted T cells, or PBMCs. Subjects who had been exposed to COVID-19, were actively infected with it, or had recovered from it provided the deeply sampled blood TCRbeta repertoires that made up the dataset. The repertoires were released in a freely available public database intended as a resource for research on the immune response to SARS-CoV-2. Samples came from the ongoing ImmuneRACE study (first 160 participants) plus 1,254 subjects from 6 global collaborators. The sample metadata nearly always contained a de-identified subject ID, COVID-19 status, age in years and sex. HLA class I and class II types, where available, came from metadata supplied by the sample provider rather than from assay-based typing. Findings and caveats that apply to the study as a whole: The amount of clinical and demographic metadata varied by source and participant and was provided uncurated.

The collaborating institutions used their own protocols to collect whole blood in K2EDTA tubes. Collaborator samples were shipped for TCRbeta analysis as frozen whole blood, isolated PBMCs, or DNA extracted from either sample type. Material: peripheral blood. The chain employs TRBV28 and TRBJ1-1, with a weak D call of TRBD1 (5 bases match). This clonotype was obtained from a young woman with active or convalescent COVID-19. The CDR3 here reads CASSFRGRGGITEAFF. The DNA sequence is as follows: TGTGCCAGCAGTTTTCGTGGAAGGGGAGGGATCACTGAAGCTTTCTTT.